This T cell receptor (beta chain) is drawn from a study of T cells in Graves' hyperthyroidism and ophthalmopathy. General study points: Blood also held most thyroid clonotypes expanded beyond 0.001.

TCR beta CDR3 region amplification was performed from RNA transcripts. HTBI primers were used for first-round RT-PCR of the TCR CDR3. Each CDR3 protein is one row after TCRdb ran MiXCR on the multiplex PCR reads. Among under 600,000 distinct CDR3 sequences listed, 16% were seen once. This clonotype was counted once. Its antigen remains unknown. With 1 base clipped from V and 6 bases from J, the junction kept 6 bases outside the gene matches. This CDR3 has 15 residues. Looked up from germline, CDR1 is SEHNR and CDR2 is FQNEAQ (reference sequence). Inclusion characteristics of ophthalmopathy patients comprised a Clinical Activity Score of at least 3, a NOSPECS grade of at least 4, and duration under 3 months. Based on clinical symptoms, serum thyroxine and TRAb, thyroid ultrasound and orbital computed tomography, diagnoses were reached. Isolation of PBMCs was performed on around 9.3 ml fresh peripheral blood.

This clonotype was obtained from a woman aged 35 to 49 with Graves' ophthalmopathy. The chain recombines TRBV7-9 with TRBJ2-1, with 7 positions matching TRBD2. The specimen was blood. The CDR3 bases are TGTGCCAGCAGCTTAGTTGCGGGAGCCCGCAATGAGCAGTTCTTC. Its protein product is CASSLVAGARNEQFF.